This section outlines one TCR beta chain sequence together with its context. Antigen: not known. V trimming: 4 bases; J trimming: 4 bases; junction bases outside the gene matches: 3. Per the germline V gene, CDR1 is SGHDT and CDR2 is YYEEEE. The length of the CDR3 is 14 residues. The data are from a study of cytomegalovirus exposure and HLA in healthy donors. The study ran its PCR with 60 Vbeta and 13 Jbeta primers. Clones were sequenced by immunoSEQ multiplex PCR, and TCRdb holds only the in-frame ones, with some missing. The sample shows tens of thousands of clones, roughly 70% of them seen only once. General study findings and limits: An analysis that came later showed most CMV-associated TCR beta chains appearing HLA-restricted. When presence/absence was analysed, sequencing depth was taken to be roughly uniform across donors.

The TCR sequence derives from a man aged 50-59 years in good health and CMV-seropositive. The sample was PBMCs. The V and J genes are TRBV5-6 and TRBJ1-5; 9 bases agree with TRBD1. The CDR3 DNA is TGTGCCAGCAGCCCCGGGACAGGGAATCAGCCCCAGCATTTT. Encoded protein: CASSPGTGNQPQHF.